This T cell receptor beta chain was captured in a study of T-cell reconstitution after alpha-beta-depleted transplantation in children. The CDR3 runs to 14 residues. Germline CDR1 reads DFQATT; CDR2 reads SNEGSKA (reference sequence). Trimming took 6 bases from V and 1 from J; bases not matched to a gene: 7. Whole-study findings and limits: T-cell numbers and diversity one year post-transplant derived largely from freshly generated T cells.

The sample holds a few counts of this clonotype. As yet, its antigen is unknown. Molecular barcoding with unique molecular identifiers was used for the TCRbeta library. MiXCR, applied by TCRdb to the PCR reads, yields one record per CDR3 protein. The table shows around 580,000 distinct CDR3 sequences, with 27% occurring only once. Sequences were derived from PBMCs, sampled before TCRalphabeta/CD19-depleted stem cell transplant. The clonotype originates from a boy younger than two with Wiskott-Aldrich syndrome, due to receive a stem cell transplant. The chain combines TRBV20-1 with TRBJ2-3; 7 bases are a match to TRBD1. Written as DNA, the CDR3 is TGCAGTGCGCGAGGGACAGATCGCACAGATACGCAGTATTTT. Translated, it gives CSARGTDRTDTQYF.